This T cell receptor (beta chain) was identified in a study of CD8+CD57+ T cells in acquired aplastic anemia. Whoever was chosen for sequencing had shown CD8+CD57+ cell expansion by flow cytometry. A severe acquired aplastic anemia diagnosis applied to all patients. Patients were treatment-naive when blood was sampled. Study results and limitations: Patients and healthy controls showed no significant CD8+ Simpson's diversity difference. A set of around 30 CD8+ CDR3 sequences was shared between patients and controls, and these sequences appeared highly expressed in patients.

A note on this clonotype: The antigen is not known.

V lost 8 bases and J lost 3, with 17 bases in between. The germline CDR1 and CDR2 sequences are KGHDR and SFDVKD. CDR3 size: 15 residues. TCR beta VDJ and CDR3 profiling used genomic DNA as template. MiXCR was run by TCRdb on the reads, yielding one entry per CDR3 protein. The sample has about 260,000 distinct CDR3 sequences; around 82% are singletons. The source of this sequence is a human donor with aplastic anemia. The chain is built from TRBV24-1 and TRBJ2-3, with D perhaps TRBD2 (6 bases). The specimen sequenced was sorted CD4+, CD8+, or CD8+CD57+ T cells (not recorded which) from PBMCs. The CDR3 reads CATTGSGDPTDTQYF. The CDR3 DNA reads TGTGCCACCACCGGTAGCGGAGACCCAACAGATACGCAGTATTTT.